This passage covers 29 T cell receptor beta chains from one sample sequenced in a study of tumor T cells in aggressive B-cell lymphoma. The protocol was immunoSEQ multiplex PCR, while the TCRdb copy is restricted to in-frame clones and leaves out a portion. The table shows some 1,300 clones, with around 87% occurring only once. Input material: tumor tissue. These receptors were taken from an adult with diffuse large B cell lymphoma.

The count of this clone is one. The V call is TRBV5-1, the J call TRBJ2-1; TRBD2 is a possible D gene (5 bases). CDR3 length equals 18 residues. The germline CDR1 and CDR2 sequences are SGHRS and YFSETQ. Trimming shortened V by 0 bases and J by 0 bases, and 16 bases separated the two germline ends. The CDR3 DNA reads TGCGCCAGCAGCTTGGCCAGAGGGCTAGCAGGCTCCTACAATGAGCAGTTCTTC. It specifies CASSLARGLAGSYNEQFF.

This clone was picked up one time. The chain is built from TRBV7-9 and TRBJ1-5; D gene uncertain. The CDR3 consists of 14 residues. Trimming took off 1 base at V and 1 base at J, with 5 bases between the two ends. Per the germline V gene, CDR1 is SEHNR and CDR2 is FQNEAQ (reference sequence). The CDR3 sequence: CASSLGPSNQPQHF. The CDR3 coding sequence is TGTGCCAGCAGCTTAGGTCCGAGCAATCAGCCCCAGCATTTT.

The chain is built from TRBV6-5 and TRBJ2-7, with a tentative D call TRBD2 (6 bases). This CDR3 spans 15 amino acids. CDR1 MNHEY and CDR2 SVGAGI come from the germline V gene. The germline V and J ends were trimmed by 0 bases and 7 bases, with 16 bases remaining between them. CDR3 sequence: CASSYSTRGFGEQYF. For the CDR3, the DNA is TGTGCCAGCAGTTACTCGACGCGGGGTTTCGGGGAGCAGTACTTC.

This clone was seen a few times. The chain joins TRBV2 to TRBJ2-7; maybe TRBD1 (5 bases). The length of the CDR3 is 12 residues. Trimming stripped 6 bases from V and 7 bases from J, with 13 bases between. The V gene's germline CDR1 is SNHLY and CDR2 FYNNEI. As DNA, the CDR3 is TGTGCCAGCAGCCAAGGACCAGGGGAGCAGTACTTC. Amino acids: CASSQGPGEQYF.

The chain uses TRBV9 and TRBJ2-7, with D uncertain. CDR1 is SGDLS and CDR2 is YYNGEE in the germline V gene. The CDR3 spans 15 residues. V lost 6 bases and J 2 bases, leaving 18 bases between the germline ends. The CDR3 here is CASTPAAEQTYEQYF. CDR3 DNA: TGTGCCAGCACCCCCGCGGCCGAACAAACCTACGAGCAGTACTTC.

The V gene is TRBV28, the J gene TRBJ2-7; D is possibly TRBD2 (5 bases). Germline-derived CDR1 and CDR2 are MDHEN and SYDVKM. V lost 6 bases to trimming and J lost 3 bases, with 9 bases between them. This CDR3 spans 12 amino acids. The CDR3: CASRSGIYEQYF. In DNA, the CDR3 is TGTGCCAGCAGGTCCGGGATCTACGAGCAGTACTTC.

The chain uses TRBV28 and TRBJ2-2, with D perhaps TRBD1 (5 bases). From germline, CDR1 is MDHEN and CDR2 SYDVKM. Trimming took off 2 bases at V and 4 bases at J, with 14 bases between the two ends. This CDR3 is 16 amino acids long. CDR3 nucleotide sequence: TGTGCCAGCAGTTTAGTCCCAGGGATCGGCACCGGGGAGCTGTTTTTT. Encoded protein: CASSLVPGIGTGELFF.

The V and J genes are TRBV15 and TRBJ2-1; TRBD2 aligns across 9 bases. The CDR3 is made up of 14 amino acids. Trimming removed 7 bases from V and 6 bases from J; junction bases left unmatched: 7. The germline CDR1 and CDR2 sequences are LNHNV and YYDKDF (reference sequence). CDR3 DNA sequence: TGTGCCACCACCCCTAGCGGGAAAAGCAATGAGCAGTTCTTC. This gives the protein CATTPSGKSNEQFF.

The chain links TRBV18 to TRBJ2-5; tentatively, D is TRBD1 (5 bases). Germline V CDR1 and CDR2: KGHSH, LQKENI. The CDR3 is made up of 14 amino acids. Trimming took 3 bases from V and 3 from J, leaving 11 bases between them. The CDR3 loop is CASSPPLTEETQYF. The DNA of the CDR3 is TGTGCCAGCTCACCCCCACTGACAGAAGAGACCCAGTACTTC.

In nucleotides, the CDR3 is TGTGCCAGCAGCTTGGCCCGCACTGAAGCTTTCTTT. It is translated as CASSLARTEAFF. The chain combines TRBV5-6 with TRBJ1-1; D is uncertain. This CDR3 spans 12 amino acids. Looked up from germline, CDR1 is SGHDT and CDR2 is YYEEEE. V shed 0 bases and J shed 4 bases, with 4 bases lying between them.

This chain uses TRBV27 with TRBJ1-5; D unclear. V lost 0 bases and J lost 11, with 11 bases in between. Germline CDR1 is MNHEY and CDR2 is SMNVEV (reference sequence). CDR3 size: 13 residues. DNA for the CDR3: TGTGCCAGCAGTTTATCAACGGGGAGGGCCCAGCATTTT. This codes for CASSLSTGRAQHF.

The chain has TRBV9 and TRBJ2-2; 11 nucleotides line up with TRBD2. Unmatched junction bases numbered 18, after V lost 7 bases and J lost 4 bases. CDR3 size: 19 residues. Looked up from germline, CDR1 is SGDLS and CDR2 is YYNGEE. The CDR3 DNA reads TGTGCCAGCGGTGCCCGGGTTAGCGGGGGGGAGAAGGTCACCGGGGAGCTGTTTTTT. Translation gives CASGARVSGGEKVTGELFF.

The CDR3 nucleotides read TGTGCCAGCAGCCAGGGACAGAACTATGGCTACACCTTC. Translating gives CASSQGQNYGYTF. The chain links TRBV7-3 to TRBJ1-2; 7 bases agree with TRBD1. The CDR3 sequence is 13 residues long. Germline V lookup: CDR1 SGHTA, CDR2 FQGTGA. V shed 5 bases and J 2 bases; nucleotides not matched to a gene: 2. Full variable domain (remainder filled in from reference TRBV7-3 and TRBJ1-2): GAGVSQTPSNKVTEKGKYVELRCDPISGHTALYWYRQSLGQGPEFLIYFQGTGAADDSGLPNDRFFAVRPEGSVSTLKIQRTERGDSAVYLCASSQGQNYGYTFGSGTRLTVV.

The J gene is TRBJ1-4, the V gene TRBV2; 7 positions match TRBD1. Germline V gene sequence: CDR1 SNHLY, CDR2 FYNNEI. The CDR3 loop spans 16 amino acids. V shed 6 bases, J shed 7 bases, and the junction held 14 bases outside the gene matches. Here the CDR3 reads CASSALGGSSREKLFF. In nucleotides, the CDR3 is TGTGCCAGCAGCGCACTAGGGGGCAGCAGCCGTGAAAAACTGTTTTTT. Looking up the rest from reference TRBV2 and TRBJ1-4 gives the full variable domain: EPEVTQTPSHQVTQMGQEVILRCVPISNHLYFYWYRQILGQKVEFLVSFYNNEISEKSEIFDDQFSVERPDGSNFTLKIRSTKLEDSAMYFCASSALGGSSREKLFFGSGTQLSVL.

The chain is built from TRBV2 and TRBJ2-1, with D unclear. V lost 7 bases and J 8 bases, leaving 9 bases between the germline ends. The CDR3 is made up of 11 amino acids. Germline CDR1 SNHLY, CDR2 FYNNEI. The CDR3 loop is CASNLQDEQFF. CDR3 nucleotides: TGTGCCAGCAATCTTCAGGATGAGCAGTTCTTC.

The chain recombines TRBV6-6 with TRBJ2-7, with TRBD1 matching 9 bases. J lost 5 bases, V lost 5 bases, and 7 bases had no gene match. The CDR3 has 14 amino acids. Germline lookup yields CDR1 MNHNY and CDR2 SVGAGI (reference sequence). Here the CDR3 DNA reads TGTGCCAGCAGTCCCGGGACAGGGTCCCACGAGCAGTACGTC. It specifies CASSPGTGSHEQYV.

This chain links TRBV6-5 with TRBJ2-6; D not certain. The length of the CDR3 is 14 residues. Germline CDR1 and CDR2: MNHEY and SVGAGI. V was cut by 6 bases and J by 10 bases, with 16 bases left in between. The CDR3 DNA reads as TGTGCCAGCAGCCCCCTCCGGTTGGTTAACGTCCTGACTTTC. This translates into CASSPLRLVNVLTF.

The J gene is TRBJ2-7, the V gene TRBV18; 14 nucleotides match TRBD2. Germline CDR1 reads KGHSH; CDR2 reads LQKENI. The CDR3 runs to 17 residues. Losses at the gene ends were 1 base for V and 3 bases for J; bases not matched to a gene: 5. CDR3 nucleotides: TGTGCCAGCTCACCACTGGGACTAGCGGGAGTAAACTACGAGCAGTACGTC. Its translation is CASSPLGLAGVNYEQYV.

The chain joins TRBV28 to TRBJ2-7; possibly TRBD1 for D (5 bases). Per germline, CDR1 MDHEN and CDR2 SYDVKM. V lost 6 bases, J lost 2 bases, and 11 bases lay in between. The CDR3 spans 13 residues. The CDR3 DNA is TGTGCCAGCAGCTCTGACAGCGCCTACGAGCAGTACTTC. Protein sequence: CASSSDSAYEQYF.

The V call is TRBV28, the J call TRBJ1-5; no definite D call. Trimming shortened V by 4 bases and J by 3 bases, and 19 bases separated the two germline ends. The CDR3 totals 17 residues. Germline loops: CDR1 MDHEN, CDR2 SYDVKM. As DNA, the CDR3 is TGTGCCAGCAGTTCCAAGACCCAGCGGTGGACCAATCAGCCCCAGCATTTT. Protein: CASSSKTQRWTNQPQHF.

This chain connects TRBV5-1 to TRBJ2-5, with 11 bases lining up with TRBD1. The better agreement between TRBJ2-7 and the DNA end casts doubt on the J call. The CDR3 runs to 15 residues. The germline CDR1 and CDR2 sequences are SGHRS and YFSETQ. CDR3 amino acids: CASSSGTGGSYEQYF. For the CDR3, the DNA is TGCGCCAGCAGCTCCGGGACAGGGGGTTCCTACGAGCAGTACTTC.

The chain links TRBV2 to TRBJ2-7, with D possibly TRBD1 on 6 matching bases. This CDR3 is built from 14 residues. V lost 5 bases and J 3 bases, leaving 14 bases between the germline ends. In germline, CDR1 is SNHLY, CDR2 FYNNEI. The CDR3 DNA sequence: TGTGCCAGCAGTACAAGGGGGTCTGACTACGAGCAGTACTTC. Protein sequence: CASSTRGSDYEQYF.

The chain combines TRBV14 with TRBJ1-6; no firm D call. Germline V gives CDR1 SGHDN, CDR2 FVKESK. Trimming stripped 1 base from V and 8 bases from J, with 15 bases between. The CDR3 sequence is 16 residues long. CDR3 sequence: CASSQVSLDIHSPLHF. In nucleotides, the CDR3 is TGTGCCAGCAGCCAAGTATCTCTCGACATTCATTCACCCCTCCACTTT.

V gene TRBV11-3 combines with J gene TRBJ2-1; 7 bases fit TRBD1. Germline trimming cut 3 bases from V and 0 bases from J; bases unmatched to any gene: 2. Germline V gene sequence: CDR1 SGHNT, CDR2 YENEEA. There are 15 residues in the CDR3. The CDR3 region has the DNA TGTGCCAGCAGCTTGGGGACAGTCTCCTACAATGAGCAGTTCTTC. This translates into CASSLGTVSYNEQFF.

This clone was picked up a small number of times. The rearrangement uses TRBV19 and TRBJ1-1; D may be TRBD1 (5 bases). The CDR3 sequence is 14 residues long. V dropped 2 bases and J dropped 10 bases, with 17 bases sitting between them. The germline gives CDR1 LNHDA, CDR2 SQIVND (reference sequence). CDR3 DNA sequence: TGTGCCAGTAGTATACGGGACTCCGGGACGGCAGCTTTCTTT. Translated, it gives CASSIRDSGTAAFF.

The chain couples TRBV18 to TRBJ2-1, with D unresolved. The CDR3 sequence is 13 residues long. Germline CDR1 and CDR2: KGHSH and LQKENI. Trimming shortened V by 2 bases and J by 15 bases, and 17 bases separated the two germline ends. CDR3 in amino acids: CASSPTPESIGFF. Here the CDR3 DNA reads TGTGCCAGCTCACCAACACCGGAGTCGATAGGGTTCTTC.

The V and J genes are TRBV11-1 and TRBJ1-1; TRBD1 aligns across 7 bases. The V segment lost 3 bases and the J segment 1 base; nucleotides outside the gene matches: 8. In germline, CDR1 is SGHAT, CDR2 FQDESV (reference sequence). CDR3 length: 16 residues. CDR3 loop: CASSFDPGQRNTEAFF. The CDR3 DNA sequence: TGTGCCAGCAGCTTCGATCCGGGACAGCGGAACACTGAAGCTTTCTTT. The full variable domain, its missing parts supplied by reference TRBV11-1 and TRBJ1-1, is EAEVAQSPRYKITEKSQAVAFWCDPISGHATLYWYRQILGQGPELLVQFQDESVVDDSQLPKDRFSAERLKGVDSTLKIQPAELGDSAMYLCASSFDPGQRNTEAFFGQGTRLTVV.

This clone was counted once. The CDR3 is CASSLWGYRESTEAFF. As DNA, the CDR3 is TGTGCCAGCAGTTTATGGGGATACAGGGAGAGCACTGAAGCTTTCTTT. This rearrangement joins TRBV28 to TRBJ1-1, with D tentatively TRBD1 (6 bases). Looked up from germline, CDR1 is MDHEN and CDR2 is SYDVKM. The CDR3 spans 16 residues. Trimming removed 0 bases from V and 4 bases from J, with 15 bases in between.

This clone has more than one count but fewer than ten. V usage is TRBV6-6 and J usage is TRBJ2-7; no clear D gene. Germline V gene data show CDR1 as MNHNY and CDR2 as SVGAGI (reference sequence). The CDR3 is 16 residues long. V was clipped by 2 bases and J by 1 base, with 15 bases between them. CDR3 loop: CASSYRQAFSSYEQYF. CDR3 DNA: TGTGCCAGCAGTTACCGGCAGGCCTTCTCTTCCTACGAGCAGTACTTC.